The T cell receptor beta chain described here comes from a study of T cells in Graves' hyperthyroidism and ophthalmopathy. Amplification of TCR beta CDR3 regions was performed using RNA transcripts as template. The HTBI primer set served for first-round RT-PCR of the TCR CDR3. TCRdb independently ran MiXCR on the multiplex PCR reads; one entry per CDR3 protein. Of roughly 640,000 distinct CDR3 sequences in the sample, roughly 15% are singletons; the top ten hold 3% to 4%. V shed 6 bases and J shed 2 bases, with 7 bases lying between them. The CDR3 runs to 11 residues. Germline CDR1 reads SQVTM; CDR2 reads ANQGSEA. With regard to this clonotype: The antigen remains unidentified.

Overall study results and limits: Blood also held most thyroid clonotypes expanded beyond 0.001.

The clonotype originates from a middle-aged woman with Graves' ophthalmopathy. The sequencing input was blood. The chain combines TRBV29-1 with TRBJ1-1; D call uncertain. DNA of the CDR3: TGCAGCGTGAACTACAACACTGAAGCTTTCTTT. It yields the protein CSVNYNTEAFF.